This T cell receptor (beta chain) comes out of a study of cytomegalovirus exposure and HLA in healthy donors. The PCR had 60 Vbeta and 13 Jbeta primers. How the authors handled the data: Around 12 million of tens of millions of unique TCR beta chains were shared, per a later count. The assay was immunoSEQ multiplex PCR, and TCRdb's table has in-frame clones only and misses some. V, J and clone size are those of that table, while D and trimming were read from the DNA. The sample contains some 150,000 clones, 70% to 80% of which appear only once. As regards this clone: What it binds is not known.

Broader study findings: In a later analysis, the majority of CMV-associated beta chains seemingly showed HLA restriction. Both high specificity and high sensitivity reportedly marked the classifier's diagnosis of cytomegalovirus status. What a later analysis showed was that several of the most significant clusters appeared linked to common viral pathogens.

The CDR3 extends over 14 amino acids. V was cut by 1 base and J by 5 bases, with 9 bases left in between. Looked up from germline, CDR1 is MGHRA and CDR2 is YSYEKL. Sequenced material: PBMCs. This chain joins TRBV4-1 and TRBJ2-1; D call uncertain. The clonotype originates from an older woman in good health and CMV-seropositive. Written as DNA, the CDR3 is TGCGCCAGCAGCCAAGGAAGCGCGAACAATGAGCAGTTCTTC. Translating it yields CASSQGSANNEQFF.